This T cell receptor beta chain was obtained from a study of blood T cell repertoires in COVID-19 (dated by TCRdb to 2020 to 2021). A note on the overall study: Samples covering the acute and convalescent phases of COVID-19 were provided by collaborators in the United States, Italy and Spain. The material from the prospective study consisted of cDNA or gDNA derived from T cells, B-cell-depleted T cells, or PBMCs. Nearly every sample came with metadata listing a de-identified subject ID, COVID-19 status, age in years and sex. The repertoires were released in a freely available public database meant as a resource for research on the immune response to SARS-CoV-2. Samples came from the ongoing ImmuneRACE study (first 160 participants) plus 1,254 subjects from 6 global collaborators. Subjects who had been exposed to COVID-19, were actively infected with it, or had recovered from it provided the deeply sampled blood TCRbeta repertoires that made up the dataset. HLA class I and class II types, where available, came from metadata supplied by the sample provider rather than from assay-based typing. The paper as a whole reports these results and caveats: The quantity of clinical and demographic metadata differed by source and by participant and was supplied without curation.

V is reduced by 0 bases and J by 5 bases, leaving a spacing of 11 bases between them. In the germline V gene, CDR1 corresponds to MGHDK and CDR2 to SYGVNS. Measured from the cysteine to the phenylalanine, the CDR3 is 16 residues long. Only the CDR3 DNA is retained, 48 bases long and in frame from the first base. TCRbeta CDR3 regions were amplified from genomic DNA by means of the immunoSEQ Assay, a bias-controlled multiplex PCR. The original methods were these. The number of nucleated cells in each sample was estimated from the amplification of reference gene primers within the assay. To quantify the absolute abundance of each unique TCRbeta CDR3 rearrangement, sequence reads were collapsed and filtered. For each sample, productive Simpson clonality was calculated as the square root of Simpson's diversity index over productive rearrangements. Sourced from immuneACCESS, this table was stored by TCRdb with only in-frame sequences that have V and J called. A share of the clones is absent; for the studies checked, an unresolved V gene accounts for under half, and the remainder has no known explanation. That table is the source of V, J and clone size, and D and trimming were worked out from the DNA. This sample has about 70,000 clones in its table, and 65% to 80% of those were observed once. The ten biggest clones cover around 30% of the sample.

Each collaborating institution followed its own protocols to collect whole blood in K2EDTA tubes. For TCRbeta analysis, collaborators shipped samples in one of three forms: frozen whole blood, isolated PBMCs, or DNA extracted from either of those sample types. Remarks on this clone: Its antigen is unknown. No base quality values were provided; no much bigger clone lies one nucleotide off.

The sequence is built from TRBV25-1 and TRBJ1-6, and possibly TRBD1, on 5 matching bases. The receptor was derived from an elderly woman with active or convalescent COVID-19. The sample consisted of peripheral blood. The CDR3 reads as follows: CASSEYGAGDNSPLHF. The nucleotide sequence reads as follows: TGTGCCAGCAGTGAATATGGGGCGGGAGATAATTCACCCCTCCACTTT.